This T cell receptor beta chain was obtained from a study of radiotherapy plus CTLA-4 blockade in lung cancer. Study background: Objective response was observed in roughly 20% of patients, and disease control in 30% to 40%.

Data came from immunoSEQ multiplex PCR; TCRdb stores just in-frame clones and leaves some out. The profile shows about 98,000 clones, around 83% of them singletons. Details on this clone: Its antigen is unknown.

In chemo-refractory metastatic non-small-cell lung cancer, patients got ipilimumab CTLA-4 blockade together with focal radiation. Findings and caveats of the study: Blood TCR clones of tumor origin expanded after radiotherapy plus ipilimumab. Early blood T cell clone dynamics reportedly forecast response best, with interferon-beta.

This receptor was obtained from a human donor with non-small cell lung cancer who had a partial response to radiotherapy plus ipilimumab. The material was peripheral blood, obtained from a patient treated with radiotherapy plus ipilimumab.

The CDR3 spells CASSYLGGYNEQFF. In nucleotides, the CDR3 is TGTGCCAGCAGTTACTTAGGCGGCTACAATGAGCAGTTCTTC. The genes are TRBV6-7 and TRBJ2-1; no firm D call. TRBV6-7 is known as an ORF, though its function is uncertain. Trimming removed 1 base at V and 3 bases at J, with 7 bases between. This CDR3 is 14 amino acids long.